The clone carrying this T cell receptor (beta chain) was detected a few times. Its antigen is not identified. This sample is drawn from a study of shared clonotypes between healthy human individuals. General study points: Non-shared clonotypes were found to have lower generation probabilities than the clonotypes that were shared by all four of the sorted-subset donors.

Sequenced by immunoSEQ multiplex PCR; TCRdb stores in-frame clones only, minus some. This sample has approximately 2.5 million clones, with around 90% found just once. The clonotype was recovered from a man aged 18 to 29 in good health. The sequenced sample was naive CD4+ T cells sorted from blood. This sample's subset: CD45RA+ positively selected.

The CDR3 loop reads CASSLNGGTEAFF. CDR3 nucleotide sequence: TGTGCCAGCAGCTTAAATGGAGGGACTGAAGCTTTCTTT. The chain couples TRBV7-9 to TRBJ1-1; D is undetermined. CDR1 and CDR2 (germline): SEHNR, FQNEAQ (reference sequence). V dropped 2 bases and J dropped 5 bases, with 9 bases sitting between them. The CDR3 is made up of 13 amino acids.